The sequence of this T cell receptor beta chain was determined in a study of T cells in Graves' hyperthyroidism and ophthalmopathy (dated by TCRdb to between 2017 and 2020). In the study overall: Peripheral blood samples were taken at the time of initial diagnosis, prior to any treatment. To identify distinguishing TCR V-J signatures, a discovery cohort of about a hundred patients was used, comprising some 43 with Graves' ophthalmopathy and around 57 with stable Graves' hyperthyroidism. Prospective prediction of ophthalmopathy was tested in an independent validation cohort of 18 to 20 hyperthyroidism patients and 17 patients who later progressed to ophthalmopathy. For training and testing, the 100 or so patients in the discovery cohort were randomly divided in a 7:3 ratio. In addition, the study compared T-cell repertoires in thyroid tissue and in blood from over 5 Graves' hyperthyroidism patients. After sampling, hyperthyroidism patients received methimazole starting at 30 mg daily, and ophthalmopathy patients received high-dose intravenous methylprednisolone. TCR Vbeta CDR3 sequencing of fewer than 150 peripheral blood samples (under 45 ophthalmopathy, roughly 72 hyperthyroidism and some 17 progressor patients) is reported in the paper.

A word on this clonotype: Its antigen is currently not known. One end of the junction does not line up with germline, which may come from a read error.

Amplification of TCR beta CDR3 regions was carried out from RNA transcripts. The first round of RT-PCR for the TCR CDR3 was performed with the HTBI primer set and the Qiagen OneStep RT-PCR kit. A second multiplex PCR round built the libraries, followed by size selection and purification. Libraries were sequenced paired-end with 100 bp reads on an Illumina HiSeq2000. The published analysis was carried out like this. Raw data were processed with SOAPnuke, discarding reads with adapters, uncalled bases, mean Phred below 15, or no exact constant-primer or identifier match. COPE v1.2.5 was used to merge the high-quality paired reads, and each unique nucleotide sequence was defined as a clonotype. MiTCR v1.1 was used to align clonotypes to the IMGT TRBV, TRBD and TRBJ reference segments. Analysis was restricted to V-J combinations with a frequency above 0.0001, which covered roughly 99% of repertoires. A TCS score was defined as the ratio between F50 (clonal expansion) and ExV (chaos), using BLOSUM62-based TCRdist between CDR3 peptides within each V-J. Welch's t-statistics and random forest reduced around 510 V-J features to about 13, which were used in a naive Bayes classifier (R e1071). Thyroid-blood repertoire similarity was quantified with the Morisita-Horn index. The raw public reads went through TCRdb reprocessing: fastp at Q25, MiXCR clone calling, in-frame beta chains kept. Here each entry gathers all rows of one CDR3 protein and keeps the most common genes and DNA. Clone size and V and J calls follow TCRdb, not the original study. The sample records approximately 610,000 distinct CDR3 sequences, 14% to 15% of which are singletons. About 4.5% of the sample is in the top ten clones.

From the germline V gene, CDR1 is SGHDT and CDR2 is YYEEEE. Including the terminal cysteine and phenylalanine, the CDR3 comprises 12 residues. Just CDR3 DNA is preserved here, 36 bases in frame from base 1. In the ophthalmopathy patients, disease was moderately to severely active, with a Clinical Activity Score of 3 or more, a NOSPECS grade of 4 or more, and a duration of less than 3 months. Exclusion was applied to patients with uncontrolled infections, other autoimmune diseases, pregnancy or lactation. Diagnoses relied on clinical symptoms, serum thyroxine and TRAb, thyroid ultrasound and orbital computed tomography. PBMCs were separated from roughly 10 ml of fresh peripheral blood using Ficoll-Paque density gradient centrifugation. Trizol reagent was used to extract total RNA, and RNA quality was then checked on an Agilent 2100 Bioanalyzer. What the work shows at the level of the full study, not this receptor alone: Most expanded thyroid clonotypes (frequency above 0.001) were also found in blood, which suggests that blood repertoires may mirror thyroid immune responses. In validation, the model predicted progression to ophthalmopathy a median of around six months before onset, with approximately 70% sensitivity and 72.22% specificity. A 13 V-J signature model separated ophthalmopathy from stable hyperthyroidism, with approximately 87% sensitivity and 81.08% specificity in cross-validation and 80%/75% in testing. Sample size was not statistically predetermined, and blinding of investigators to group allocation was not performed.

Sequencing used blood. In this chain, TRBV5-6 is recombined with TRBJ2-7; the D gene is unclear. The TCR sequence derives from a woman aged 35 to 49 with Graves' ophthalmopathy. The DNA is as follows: TGTGCCAGCAGCTTGTTCCGCTACGGGCAGTACTTC. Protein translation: CASSLFRYGQYF.